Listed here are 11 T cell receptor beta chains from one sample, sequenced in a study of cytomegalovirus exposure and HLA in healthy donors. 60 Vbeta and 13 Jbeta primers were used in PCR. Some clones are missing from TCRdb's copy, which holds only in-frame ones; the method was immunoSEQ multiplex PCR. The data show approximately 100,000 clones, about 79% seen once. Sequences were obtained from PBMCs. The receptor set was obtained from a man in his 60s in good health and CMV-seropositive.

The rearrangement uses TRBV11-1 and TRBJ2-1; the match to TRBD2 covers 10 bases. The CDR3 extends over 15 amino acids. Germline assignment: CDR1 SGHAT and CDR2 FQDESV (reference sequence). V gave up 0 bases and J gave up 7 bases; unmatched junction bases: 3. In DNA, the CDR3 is TGTGCCAGCAGCTTAGCGCTAGCGGGGGTTAATGAGCAGTTCTTC. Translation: CASSLALAGVNEQFF.

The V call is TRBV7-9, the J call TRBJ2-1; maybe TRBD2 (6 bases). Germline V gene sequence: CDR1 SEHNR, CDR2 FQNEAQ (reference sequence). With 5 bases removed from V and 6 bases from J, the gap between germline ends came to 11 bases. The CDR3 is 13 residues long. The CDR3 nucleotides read TGTGCCAGCAGCCGCGGGACCACCAATGAGCAGTTCTTC. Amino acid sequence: CASSRGTTNEQFF.

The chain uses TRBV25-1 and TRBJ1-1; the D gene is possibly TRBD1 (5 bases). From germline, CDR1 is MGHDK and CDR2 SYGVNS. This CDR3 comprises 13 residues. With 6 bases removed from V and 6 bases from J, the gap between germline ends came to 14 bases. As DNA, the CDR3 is TGTGCCAGCAGCCTCGTGGGGCTGGCTGAAGCTTTCTTT. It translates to CASSLVGLAEAFF.

The DNA of the CDR3 is TGCGCCAGCAGCTTGGAGTCGGACTCGACAGGGAACACCTTC. This gives the protein CASSLESDSTGNTF. The chain is built from TRBV5-1 and TRBJ1-2; 7 bases are shared with TRBD1. Germline trimming cut 0 bases from V and 12 bases from J; bases unmatched to any gene: 11. This CDR3 is built from 14 residues. The germline CDR1 and CDR2 sequences are SGHRS and YFSETQ.

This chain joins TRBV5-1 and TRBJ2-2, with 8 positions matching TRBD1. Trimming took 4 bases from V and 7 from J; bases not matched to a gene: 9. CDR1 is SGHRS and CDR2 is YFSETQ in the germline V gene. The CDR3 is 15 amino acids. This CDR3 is CASSLGQGKVGELFF. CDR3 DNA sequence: TGCGCCAGCAGCCTCGGACAGGGAAAGGTCGGGGAGCTGTTTTTT. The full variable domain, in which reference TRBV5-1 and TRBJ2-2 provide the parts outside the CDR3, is KAGVTQTPRYLIKTRGQQVTLSCSPISGHRSVSWYQQTPGQGLQFLFEYFSETQRNKGNFPGRFSGRQFSNSRSEMNVSTLELGDSALYLCASSLGQGKVGELFFGEGSRLTVL.

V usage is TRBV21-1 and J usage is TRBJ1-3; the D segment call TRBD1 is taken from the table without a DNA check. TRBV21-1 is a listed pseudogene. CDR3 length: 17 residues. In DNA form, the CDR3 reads TGTGCCAGCAGCAAAGCGAAAGGGACAGGGGTAGGAAACACCATATATTTT. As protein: CASSKAKGTGVGNTIYF.

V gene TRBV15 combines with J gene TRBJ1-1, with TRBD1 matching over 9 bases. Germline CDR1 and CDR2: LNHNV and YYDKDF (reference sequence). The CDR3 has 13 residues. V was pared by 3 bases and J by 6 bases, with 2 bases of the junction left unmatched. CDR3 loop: CATSSWTGAEAFF. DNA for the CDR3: TGTGCCACCAGCAGTTGGACAGGGGCTGAAGCTTTCTTT.

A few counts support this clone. The CDR3 DNA reads as TGTGCCAGCTCACCACAATCAGCTAACTATGGCTACACCTTC. It specifies CASSPQSANYGYTF. The rearrangement links TRBV18 to TRBJ1-2; the D is unclear. Germline values: CDR1 KGHSH, CDR2 LQKENI. The CDR3 runs 14 residues. V lost 1 base and J 0 bases, leaving 6 bases between the germline ends.

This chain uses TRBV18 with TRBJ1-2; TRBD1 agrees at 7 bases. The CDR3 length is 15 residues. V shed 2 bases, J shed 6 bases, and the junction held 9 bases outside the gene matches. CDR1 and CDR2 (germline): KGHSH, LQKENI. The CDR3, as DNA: TGTGCCAGCTCACCATCCTCCGGGACAGTGCATGGCTACACCTTC. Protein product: CASSPSSGTVHGYTF.

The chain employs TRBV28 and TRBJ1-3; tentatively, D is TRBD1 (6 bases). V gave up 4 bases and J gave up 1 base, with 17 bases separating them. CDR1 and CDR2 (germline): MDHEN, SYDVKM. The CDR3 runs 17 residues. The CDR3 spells CASSSLRDMVSGNTIYF. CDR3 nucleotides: TGTGCCAGCAGTTCTCTCCGGGACATGGTATCTGGAAACACCATATATTTT.

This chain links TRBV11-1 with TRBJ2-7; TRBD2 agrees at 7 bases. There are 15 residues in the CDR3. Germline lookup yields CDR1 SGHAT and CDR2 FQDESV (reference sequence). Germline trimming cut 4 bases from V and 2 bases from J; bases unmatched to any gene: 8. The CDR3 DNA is TGTGCCAGCAGCTCCTGGGGGAGGGATCCCTACGAGCAGTACTTC. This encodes CASSSWGRDPYEQYF.